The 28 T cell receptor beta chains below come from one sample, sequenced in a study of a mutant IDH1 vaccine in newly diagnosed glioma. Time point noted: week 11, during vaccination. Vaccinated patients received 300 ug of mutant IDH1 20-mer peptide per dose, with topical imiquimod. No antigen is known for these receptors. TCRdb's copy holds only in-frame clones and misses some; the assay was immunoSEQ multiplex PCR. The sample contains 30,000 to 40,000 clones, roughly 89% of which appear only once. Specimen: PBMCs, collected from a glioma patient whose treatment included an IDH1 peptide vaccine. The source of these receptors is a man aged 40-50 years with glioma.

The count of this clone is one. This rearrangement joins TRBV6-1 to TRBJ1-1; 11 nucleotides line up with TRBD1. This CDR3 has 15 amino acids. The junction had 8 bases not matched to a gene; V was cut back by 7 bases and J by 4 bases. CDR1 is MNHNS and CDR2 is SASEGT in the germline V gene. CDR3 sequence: CASIPGGTGGTEAFF. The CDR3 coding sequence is TGTGCCAGCATCCCGGGGGGGACAGGGGGCACTGAAGCTTTCTTT.

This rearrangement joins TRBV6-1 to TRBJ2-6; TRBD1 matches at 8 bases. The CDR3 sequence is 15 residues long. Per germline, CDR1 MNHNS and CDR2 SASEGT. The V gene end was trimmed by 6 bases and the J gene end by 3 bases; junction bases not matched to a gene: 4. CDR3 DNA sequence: TGTGCCAGCAGCCAGGGGGCGCGTGGGGCCAACGTCCTGACTTTC. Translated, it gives CASSQGARGANVLTF.

The chain's CDR3 is CASSLNAGADEQFF. CDR3 in DNA: TGTGCCAGCAGCTTGAATGCAGGGGCCGATGAGCAGTTCTTC. V usage is TRBV5-4 and J usage is TRBJ2-1; tentative D call: TRBD1 (6 bases). Between the trimmed V and J ends, which lost 1 base and 8 bases, there was a span of 13 bases. The CDR3 contains 14 residues. The germline CDR1 and CDR2 sequences are SGHNT and YYREEE (reference sequence).

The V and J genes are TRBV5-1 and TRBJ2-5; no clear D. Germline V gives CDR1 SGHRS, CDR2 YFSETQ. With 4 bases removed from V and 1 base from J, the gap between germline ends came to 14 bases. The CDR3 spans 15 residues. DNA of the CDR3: TGCGCCAGCAGCGATGACAAGGGTTTCCAAGAGACCCAGTACTTC. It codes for CASSDDKGFQETQYF.

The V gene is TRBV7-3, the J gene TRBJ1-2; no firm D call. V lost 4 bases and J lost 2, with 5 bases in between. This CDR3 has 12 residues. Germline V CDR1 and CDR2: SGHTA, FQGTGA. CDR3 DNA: TGTGCCAGCAGCTCAGACAACTATGGCTACACCTTC. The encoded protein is CASSSDNYGYTF.

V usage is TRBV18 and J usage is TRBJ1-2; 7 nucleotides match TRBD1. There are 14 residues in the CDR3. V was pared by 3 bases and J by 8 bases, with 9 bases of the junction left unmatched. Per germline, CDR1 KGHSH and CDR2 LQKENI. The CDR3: CASSPAEGAGGYTF. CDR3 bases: TGTGCCAGCTCACCTGCGGAGGGGGCTGGGGGCTACACCTTC.

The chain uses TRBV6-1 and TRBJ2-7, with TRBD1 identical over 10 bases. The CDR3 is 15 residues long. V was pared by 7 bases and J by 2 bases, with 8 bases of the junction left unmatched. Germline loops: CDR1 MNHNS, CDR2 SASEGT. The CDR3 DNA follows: TGTGCCAGCAAAAAATATGGGACAGGGGCCTACGAGCAGTACTTC. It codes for CASKKYGTGAYEQYF.

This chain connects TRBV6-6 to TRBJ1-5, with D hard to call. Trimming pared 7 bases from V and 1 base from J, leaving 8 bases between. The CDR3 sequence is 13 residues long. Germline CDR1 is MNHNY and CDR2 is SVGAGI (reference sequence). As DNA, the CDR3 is TGTGCCAGCACCGGGGAAAGCAATCAGCCCCAGCATTTT. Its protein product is CASTGESNQPQHF.

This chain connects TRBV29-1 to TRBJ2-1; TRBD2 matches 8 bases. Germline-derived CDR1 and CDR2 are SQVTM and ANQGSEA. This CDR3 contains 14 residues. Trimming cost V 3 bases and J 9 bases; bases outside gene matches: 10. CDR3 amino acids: CSVDPSGGKGEQFF. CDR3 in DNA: TGCAGCGTTGACCCATCGGGAGGGAAGGGTGAGCAGTTCTTC.

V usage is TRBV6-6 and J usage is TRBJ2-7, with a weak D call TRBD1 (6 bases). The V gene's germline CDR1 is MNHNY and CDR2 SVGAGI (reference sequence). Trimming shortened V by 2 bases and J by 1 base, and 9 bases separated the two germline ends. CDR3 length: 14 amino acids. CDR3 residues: CASSYGQKSYEQYF. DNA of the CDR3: TGTGCCAGCAGTTACGGACAGAAATCCTACGAGCAGTACTTC.

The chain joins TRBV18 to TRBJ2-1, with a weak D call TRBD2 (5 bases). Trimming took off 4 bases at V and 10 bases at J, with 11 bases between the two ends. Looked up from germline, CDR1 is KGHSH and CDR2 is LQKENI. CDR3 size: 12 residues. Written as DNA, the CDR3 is TGTGCCAGCTCACGGAGCGAGCGGGAGCAGTTCTTC. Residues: CASSRSEREQFF.

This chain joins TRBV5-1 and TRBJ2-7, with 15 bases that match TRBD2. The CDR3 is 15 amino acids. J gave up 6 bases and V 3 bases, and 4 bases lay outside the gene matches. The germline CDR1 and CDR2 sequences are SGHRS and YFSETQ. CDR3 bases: TGCGCCAGCAGCTCTCAGGGACTAGCGGGAGGCGAGCAGTACTTC. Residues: CASSSQGLAGGEQYF.

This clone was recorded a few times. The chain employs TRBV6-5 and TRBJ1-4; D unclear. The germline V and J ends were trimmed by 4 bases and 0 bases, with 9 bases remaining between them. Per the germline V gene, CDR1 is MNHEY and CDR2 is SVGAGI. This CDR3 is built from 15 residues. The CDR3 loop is CASSSYRSTNEKLFF. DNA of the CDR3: TGTGCCAGCAGTTCGTACAGATCAACTAATGAAAAACTGTTTTTT.

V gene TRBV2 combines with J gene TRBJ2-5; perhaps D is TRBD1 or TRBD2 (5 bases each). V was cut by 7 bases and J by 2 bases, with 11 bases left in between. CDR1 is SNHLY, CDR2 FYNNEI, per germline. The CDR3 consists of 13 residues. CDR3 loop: CASTREFQETQYF. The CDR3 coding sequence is TGTGCCAGCACCAGGGAGTTTCAAGAGACCCAGTACTTC.

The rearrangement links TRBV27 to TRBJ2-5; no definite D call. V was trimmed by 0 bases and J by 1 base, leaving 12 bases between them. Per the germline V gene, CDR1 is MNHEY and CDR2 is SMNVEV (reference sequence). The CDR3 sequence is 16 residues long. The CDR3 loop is CASSLSPLFSQETQYF. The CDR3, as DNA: TGTGCCAGCAGTTTATCGCCGCTTTTCTCCCAAGAGACCCAGTACTTC.

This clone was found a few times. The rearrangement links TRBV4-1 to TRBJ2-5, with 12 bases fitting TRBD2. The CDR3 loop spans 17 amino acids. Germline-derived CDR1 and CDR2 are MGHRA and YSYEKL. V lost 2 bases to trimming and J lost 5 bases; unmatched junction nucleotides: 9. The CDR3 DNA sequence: TGCGCCAGCAGCCAAACCGGACTAGCGGGATTTTGGGAGACCCAGTACTTC. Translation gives CASSQTGLAGFWETQYF.

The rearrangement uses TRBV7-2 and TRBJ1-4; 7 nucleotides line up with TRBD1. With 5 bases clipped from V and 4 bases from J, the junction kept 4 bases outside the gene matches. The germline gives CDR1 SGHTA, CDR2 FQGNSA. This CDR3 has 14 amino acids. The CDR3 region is CASSSQGGNEKLFF. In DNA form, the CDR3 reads TGTGCCAGCAGCAGTCAGGGGGGTAATGAAAAACTGTTTTTT.

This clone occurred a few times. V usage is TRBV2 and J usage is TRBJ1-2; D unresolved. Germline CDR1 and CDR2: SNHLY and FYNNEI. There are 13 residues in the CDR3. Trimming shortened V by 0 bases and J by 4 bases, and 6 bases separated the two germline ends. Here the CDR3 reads CASSEAETYGYTF. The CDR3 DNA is TGTGCCAGCAGTGAAGCAGAAACCTATGGCTACACCTTC.

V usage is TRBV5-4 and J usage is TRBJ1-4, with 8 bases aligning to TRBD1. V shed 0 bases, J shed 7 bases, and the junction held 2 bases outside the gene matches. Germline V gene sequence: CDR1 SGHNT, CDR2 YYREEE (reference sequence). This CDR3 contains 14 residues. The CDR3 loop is CASSLGTGIEKLFF. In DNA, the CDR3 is TGTGCCAGCAGCTTGGGGACAGGGATTGAAAAACTGTTTTTT.

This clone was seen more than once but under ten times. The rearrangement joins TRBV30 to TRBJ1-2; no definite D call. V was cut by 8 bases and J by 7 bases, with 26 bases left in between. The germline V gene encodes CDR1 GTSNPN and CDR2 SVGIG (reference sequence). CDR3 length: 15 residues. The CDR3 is CALTSRGRGASGYTF. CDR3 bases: TGTGCCCTTACTTCTCGCGGGAGAGGTGCGAGTGGCTACACCTTC.

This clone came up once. CDR3 nucleotides: TGCGCCAGCAGTCAGCCGGGACAGGGCGTGGTGTCATACGAGCAGTACTTC. Translation gives CASSQPGQGVVSYEQYF. The V gene is TRBV23-1, the J gene TRBJ2-7, with 9 bases fitting TRBD1. TRBV23-1 is flagged as an ORF with uncertain function. After removal of 3 bases from V and 4 bases from J, the junction contained 13 bases not matched to a gene. The CDR3 has 17 amino acids.

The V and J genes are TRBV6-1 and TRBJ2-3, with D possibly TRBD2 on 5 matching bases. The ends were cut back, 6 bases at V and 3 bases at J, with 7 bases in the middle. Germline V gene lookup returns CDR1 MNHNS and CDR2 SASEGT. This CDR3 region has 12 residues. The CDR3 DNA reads TGTGCCAGCAGCTCGGGGACAGATACGCAGTATTTT. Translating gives CASSSGTDTQYF.

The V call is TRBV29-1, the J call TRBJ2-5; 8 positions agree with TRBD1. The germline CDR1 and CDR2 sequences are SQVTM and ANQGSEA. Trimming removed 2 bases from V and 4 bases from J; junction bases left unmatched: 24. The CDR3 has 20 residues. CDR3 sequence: CSVETGTGWRDSQGRETQYF. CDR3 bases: TGCAGCGTTGAAACGGGGACAGGCTGGAGGGACTCACAGGGGCGAGAGACCCAGTACTTC.

The DNA for the CDR3 is TGTGCCAGCAGCCAAGAAGGAAGCGGGAGGGCCCCTTACGAGCAGTACTTC. It codes for CASSQEGSGRAPYEQYF. This sequence joins TRBV4-2 and TRBJ2-7, with TRBD2 identical over 10 bases. The germline V gene encodes CDR1 LGHNA and CDR2 YNFKEQ. Trimming took 0 bases from V and 4 from J; bases not matched to a gene: 9. The CDR3 loop spans 17 amino acids.

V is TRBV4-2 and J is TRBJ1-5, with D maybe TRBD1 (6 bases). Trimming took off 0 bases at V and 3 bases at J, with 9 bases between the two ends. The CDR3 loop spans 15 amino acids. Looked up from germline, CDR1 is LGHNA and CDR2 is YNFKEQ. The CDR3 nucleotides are TGTGCCAGCAGCCAAGAAGGACAGACCAATCAGCCCCAGCATTTT. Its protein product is CASSQEGQTNQPQHF.

As DNA, the CDR3 is TGTGCCAGCAGCCTCGGGGCCGAGCAGTACTTC. This encodes CASSLGAEQYF. The V gene is TRBV9, the J gene TRBJ2-7; D is perhaps TRBD1 or TRBD2 (5 bases each). Germline V gives CDR1 SGDLS, CDR2 YYNGEE. V was pared by 4 bases and J by 6 bases, with 8 bases between. This CDR3 has 11 amino acids.

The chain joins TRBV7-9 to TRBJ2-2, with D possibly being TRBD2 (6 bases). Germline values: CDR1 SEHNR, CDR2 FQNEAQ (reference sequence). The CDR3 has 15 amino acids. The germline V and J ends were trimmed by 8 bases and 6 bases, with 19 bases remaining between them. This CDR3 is CASSGRGSFPGELFF. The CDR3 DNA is TGTGCCAGCTCCGGGCGGGGCTCTTTCCCCGGGGAGCTGTTTTTT.

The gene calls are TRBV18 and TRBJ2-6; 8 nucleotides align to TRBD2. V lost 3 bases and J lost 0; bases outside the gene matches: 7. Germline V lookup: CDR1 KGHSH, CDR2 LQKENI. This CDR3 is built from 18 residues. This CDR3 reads CASSPASGSSSGANVLTF. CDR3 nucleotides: TGTGCCAGCTCACCCGCTAGCGGGTCTAGCTCTGGGGCCAACGTCCTGACTTTC.